The present TCR beta chain was sequenced within a study of post-analysis software for immune sequencing data. Study at large: The disease courses covered relapsing-remitting, secondary progressive and progressive-relapsing multiple sclerosis. Study-wide findings and caveats: TRBV5-6, TRBV5-1 and TRBV20-1 were among five TRBV segments more frequent in patients than controls. Controls showed significantly higher normalized Chao1 diversity than did multiple sclerosis patients. Same-batch preparations were strongly co-clustered by F measure.

In its sample, this clonotype was seen many times. No antigen is known for it. Libraries were made from TCR beta cDNA, and they carried unique molecular identifiers. There were 1 to 10 million T cells, and approximately 480,000 cDNA molecules came from them. In TCRdb, the PCR reads were re-called with MiXCR into one record per CDR3 protein. Of more than 350,000 distinct CDR3 sequences listed, roughly 38% are singletons. This CDR3 has 16 residues. The germline V gene encodes CDR1 SGHKS and CDR2 YYEKEE (reference sequence). Trimming left V 4 bases short and J 7 bases short, with 23 bases between. The specimen sequenced was blood. J is TRBJ1-1 and V is TRBV5-5, with D unclear. The clonotype comes from a girl aged 2-10 years with multiple sclerosis. CDR3 nucleotides: TGTGCCAGCAGCCCCTACACTGAGAAGGGCTTAATTGAAGCTTTCTTT. Translated, it gives CASSPYTEKGLIEAFF.